Below are 27 T cell receptor beta chains sequenced from a single sample in a study of response to subunit inactivated influenza vaccine. TCRdb independently ran MiXCR on the RT-PCR reads; one entry per CDR3 protein. The repertoire holds over 450,000 distinct CDR3 sequences, with 10% to 15% as singletons. Sequencing used PBMCs from blood, obtained about 40 days after vaccination. The source is a man aged 45-65 years who received an inactivated influenza vaccine.

The chain links TRBV20-1 to TRBJ1-2; D not certain. Trimming cost V 7 bases and J 0 bases, with 9 bases left between them. CDR3 size: 12 residues. The V gene's germline CDR1 is DFQATT and CDR2 SNEGSKA (reference sequence). The DNA for the CDR3 is TGCAGTGTACCCACACCTAACTATGGCTACACCTTC. The encoded protein is CSVPTPNYGYTF.

This clonotype occurred many times. CDR3 residues: CASSQDYSDSYNEQFF. The CDR3 region has the DNA TGTGCCAGCAGCCAAGATTACTCCGACTCCTACAATGAGCAGTTCTTC. The chain employs TRBV4-2 and TRBJ2-1; D ambiguous. Germline-derived CDR1 and CDR2 are LGHNA and YNFKEQ. V was trimmed by 0 bases and J by 0 bases, leaving 9 bases between them. The CDR3 totals 16 residues.

This clonotype was detected only a few times. The CDR3 sequence: CASSSVSGLGQYF. CDR3 DNA sequence: TGTGCCAGCAGCTCAGTATCGGGGCTAGGGCAGTACTTC. The chain links TRBV7-9 to TRBJ2-7; D is perhaps TRBD1 or TRBD2 (5 bases each). The V gene lost 4 bases and the J gene lost 9 bases, with 16 bases spanning the gap. This CDR3 is 13 amino acids long. From germline, CDR1 is SEHNR and CDR2 FQNEAQ (reference sequence).

This clonotype was recorded at least ten times. This rearrangement joins TRBV7-9 to TRBJ2-1; TRBD1 matches at 7 bases. Per the germline V gene, CDR1 is SEHNR and CDR2 is FQNEAQ (reference sequence). V dropped 5 bases and J dropped 4; count of bases not matched to a gene: 8. The CDR3 totals 15 residues. The CDR3 nucleotides read TGTGCCAGCAGCCCTAAGGGGGCGCGTTACAATGAGCAGTTCTTC. Protein product: CASSPKGARYNEQFF. Full variable domain (missing parts from reference TRBV7-9 and TRBJ2-1): DTGVSQNPRHKITKRGQNVTFRCDPISEHNRLYWYRQTLGQGPEFLTYFQNEAQLEKSRLLSDRFSAERPKGSFSTLEIQRTEQGDSAMYLCASSPKGARYNEQFFGPGTRLTVL.

The V call is TRBV12-3 or TRBV12-4, the J call TRBJ1-4; TRBD1 agrees at 7 bases. Unmatched junction bases numbered 6, after V lost 4 bases and J lost 4 bases. CDR3 length: 15 residues. The CDR3 coding sequence is TGTGCCAGCAGTTCCGACAGGGAGAATAATGAAAAACTGTTTTTT. The encoded protein is CASSSDRENNEKLFF.

This clonotype was counted only a few times. The rearrangement uses TRBV6-2 or TRBV6-3 and TRBJ2-7; the D gene is possibly TRBD2 (6 bases). Trimming shortened V by 5 bases and J by 1 base, and 12 bases separated the two germline ends. CDR1 and CDR2 (germline): MNHEY, SVGEGT. The CDR3 runs to 14 residues. CDR3 amino acids: CASSPRGASYEQYF. The CDR3 DNA reads as TGTGCCAGCAGTCCCCGCGGGGCGTCCTACGAGCAGTACTTC.

This clonotype was detected ten times or more. This rearrangement joins TRBV3-1 to TRBJ1-1; weak D call: TRBD1 (6 bases). In germline, CDR1 is LGHDT, CDR2 YNNKEL (reference sequence). With 5 bases removed from V and 1 base from J, the gap between germline ends came to 11 bases. The CDR3 spans 14 residues. CDR3 DNA sequence: TGTGCCAGCAGCTCGGGACATACGAACACTGAAGCTTTCTTT. It encodes CASSSGHTNTEAFF. Together with reference TRBV3-1 and TRBJ1-1, the CDR3 gives the full variable domain: DTAVSQTPKYLVTQMGNDKSIKCEQNLGHDTMYWYKQDSKKFLKIMFSYNNKELIINETVPNRFSPKSPDKAHLNLHINSLELGDSAVYFCASSSGHTNTEAFFGQGTRLTVV.

The sample holds many counts of this clonotype. The DNA of the CDR3 is TGCGCCAGCAGCCAAGATAGTGGTTGGAGGACTGAAGCTTTCTTT. Protein: CASSQDSGWRTEAFF. This chain uses TRBV4-1 with TRBJ1-1, with D hard to call. Between the trimmed V and J ends, which lost 0 bases and 5 bases, there was a span of 13 bases. Germline V gene data show CDR1 as MGHRA and CDR2 as YSYEKL. CDR3 length: 15 amino acids.

The chain employs TRBV2 and TRBJ2-1, with D tentatively TRBD2 (5 bases). V gave up 2 bases and J gave up 6 bases, with 11 bases separating them. CDR1 and CDR2 from the germline V gene are SNHLY and FYNNEI. The CDR3 runs 14 residues. CDR3 residues: CASSETRRSNEQFF. Here the CDR3 DNA reads TGTGCCAGCAGTGAAACTAGGCGGAGCAATGAGCAGTTCTTC.

This clonotype was seen more than once but under ten times. The chain combines TRBV20-1 with TRBJ1-2; D is uncertain. The CDR3 sequence is 13 residues long. V lost 3 bases and J 4 bases, leaving 12 bases between the germline ends. In germline, CDR1 is DFQATT, CDR2 SNEGSKA (reference sequence). The CDR3 DNA reads TGCAGTGCTAGTCCCCCCTGGAGCTATGGCTACACCTTC. The encoded protein is CSASPPWSYGYTF.

This clonotype was picked up many times. V gene TRBV5-5 combines with J gene TRBJ2-7; TRBD1 aligns across 8 bases. CDR1 SGHKS and CDR2 YYEKEE come from the germline V gene (reference sequence). The V segment lost 1 base and the J segment 4 bases; nucleotides outside the gene matches: 1. The CDR3 totals 13 residues. CDR3 nucleotide sequence: TGTGCCAGCAGCTTGAACAGGGGGTACGAGCAGTACTTC. It translates to CASSLNRGYEQYF.

This clonotype was picked up a small number of times. This sequence joins TRBV12-3 or TRBV12-4 and TRBJ2-1; D is possibly TRBD2 (6 bases). The CDR3 has 15 residues. Trimming pared 6 bases from V and 7 bases from J, leaving 19 bases between. The CDR3 sequence: CASSRPTRQRNEQFF. The CDR3 DNA is TGTGCCAGCAGCCGCCCGACTAGACAGCGAAATGAGCAGTTCTTC.

V is TRBV3-1 and J is TRBJ2-1; tentatively, D is TRBD1 (6 bases). The germline CDR1 and CDR2 sequences are LGHDT and YNNKEL (reference sequence). CDR3 length equals 16 residues. Trimming took 3 bases from V and 8 from J, leaving 20 bases between them. CDR3 sequence reads: CASSHRGSQSAHEQFF. DNA of the CDR3: TGTGCCAGCAGCCATAGGGGGTCTCAGTCGGCCCATGAGCAGTTCTTC.

This clonotype was observed at least ten times. This chain uses TRBV7-8 with TRBJ1-5; the D is unclear. The CDR3 has 14 amino acids. Germline V gene data show CDR1 as SGHVS and CDR2 as FQNEAQ. The V and J ends lost 5 bases and 0 bases respectively, with 8 bases between them. The CDR3 sequence is CASSRRHSNQPQHF. CDR3 coding DNA: TGTGCCAGCAGCAGACGGCATAGCAATCAGCCCCAGCATTTT.

The genes are TRBV7-2 and TRBJ1-2, with 9 nucleotides matching TRBD1. Germline V gene sequence: CDR1 SGHTA, CDR2 FQGNSA. The CDR3 length is 14 residues. The J segment lost 2 bases and the V segment lost 5 bases, leaving 3 bases of the junction unmatched. CDR3 residues: CASSTGTGNYGYTF. In DNA form, the CDR3 reads TGTGCCAGCAGCACCGGGACAGGGAACTATGGCTACACCTTC. Full variable domain (missing parts from reference TRBV7-2 and TRBJ1-2): GAGVSQSPSNKVTEKGKDVELRCDPISGHTALYWYRQSLGQGLEFLIYFQGNSAPDKSGLPSDRFSAERTGGSVSTLTIQRTQQEDSAVYLCASSTGTGNYGYTFGSGTRLTVV.

This clonotype occurred a few times. The chain uses TRBV7-2 and TRBJ2-1, with TRBD2 matching over 7 bases. The CDR3 spans 16 residues. The germline V gene has CDR1 SGHTA and CDR2 FQGNSA. Germline trimming cut 5 bases from V and 4 bases from J; bases unmatched to any gene: 11. The CDR3 coding sequence is TGTGCCAGCAGCCACCTAGACAGCGGGGCTTACAATGAGCAGTTCTTC. This translates into CASSHLDSGAYNEQFF.

V gene TRBV24-1 combines with J gene TRBJ2-1; 7 nucleotides line up with TRBD2. The V and J ends lost 4 bases and 7 bases, in that order; junction bases with no gene match: 9. Germline-derived CDR1 and CDR2 are KGHDR and SFDVKD. The CDR3 loop spans 15 amino acids. CDR3 amino acids: CATSESGIRRNEQFF. DNA of the CDR3: TGTGCCACCAGTGAAAGCGGGATCAGACGGAATGAGCAGTTCTTC.

This clonotype turned up a few times. The chain has TRBV28 and TRBJ2-1; maybe TRBD1 (5 bases). With 6 bases removed from V and 7 bases from J, the gap between germline ends came to 19 bases. In germline, CDR1 is MDHEN, CDR2 SYDVKM. The CDR3 has 15 residues. The DNA for the CDR3 is TGTGCCAGCAGGCTTCAGGGCCCGGCTGGGAATGAGCAGTTCTTC. Amino acid sequence: CASRLQGPAGNEQFF.

The gene calls are TRBV20-1 and TRBJ2-7; 7 bases are shared with TRBD2. Per the germline V gene, CDR1 is DFQATT and CDR2 is SNEGSKA (reference sequence). With 0 bases clipped from V and 5 bases from J, the junction kept 10 bases outside the gene matches. CDR3 size: 15 residues. The CDR3 reads CSARDHRLGRDEQYF. CDR3 bases: TGCAGTGCTAGAGATCACCGTTTGGGGAGGGACGAGCAGTACTTC.

The chain recombines TRBV10-3 with TRBJ2-1, with D possibly being TRBD1 (6 bases). V lost 3 bases, J lost 2 bases, and 14 bases lay in between. CDR3 length equals 16 residues. The V gene's germline CDR1 is ENHRY and CDR2 SYGVKD. The CDR3 region is CAISERFQGPYNEQFF. As DNA, the CDR3 is TGTGCCATCAGTGAACGCTTTCAGGGGCCCTACAATGAGCAGTTCTTC.

This clonotype was counted only a few times. The chain combines TRBV4-3 with TRBJ2-1, with 8 bases that match TRBD1. The V gene's germline CDR1 is LGHNA and CDR2 YSLEER. The CDR3 has 16 residues. With 2 bases clipped from V and 9 bases from J, the junction kept 12 bases outside the gene matches. CDR3 bases: TGCGCCAGCAGCCAATTCACTGGACAGGGTATCGGTGAGCAGTTCTTC. Translating it yields CASSQFTGQGIGEQFF.

The chain has TRBV10-3 and TRBJ1-6, with D hard to call. Trimming pared 0 bases from V and 7 bases from J, leaving 7 bases between. Germline CDR1 ENHRY, CDR2 SYGVKD. This CDR3 spans 14 amino acids. The CDR3 DNA follows: TGTGCCATCAGTGAGTCCGCGGGAAATTCACCCCTCCACTTT. Protein product: CAISESAGNSPLHF.

This clonotype was observed a handful of times. The rearrangement links TRBV4-1 to TRBJ2-7, with 10 bases aligning to TRBD1. CDR3 length: 16 residues. The V gene's germline CDR1 is MGHRA and CDR2 YSYEKL. V lost 3 bases and J lost 4; bases outside the gene matches: 9. The chain's CDR3 is CASSQQTGGALYEQYF. The CDR3 DNA sequence: TGCGCCAGCAGCCAGCAGACAGGGGGCGCTTTGTACGAGCAGTACTTC.

In its sample, this clonotype was seen a few times. The CDR3 nucleotides are TGTGCCAGCAGCTTGACGGAGGGGGCGGTTCAGCCCCAGCATTTT. Its protein product is CASSLTEGAVQPQHF. The genes are TRBV5-8 and TRBJ1-5; TRBD1 agrees at 7 bases. The CDR3 runs 15 residues. The V gene's germline CDR1 is SGHTS and CDR2 YDEGEE. The trim removed 1 base at V and 6 bases at J, leaving 7 bases unmatched. The full variable domain, rest sourced from reference TRBV5-8 and TRBJ1-5, is EAGVTQSPTHLIKTRGQQATLRCSPISGHTSVYWYQQALGLGLQFLLWYDEGEERNRGNFPPRFSGRQFPNYSSELNVNALELEDSALYLCASSLTEGAVQPQHFGDGTRLSIL.

This chain connects TRBV7-2 to TRBJ1-3; TRBD1 agrees at 10 bases. The ends lost 2 bases at V and 3 bases at J; junction bases unmatched: 10. The CDR3 length is 18 residues. Looked up from germline, CDR1 is SGHTA and CDR2 is FQGNSA. CDR3 protein: CASSLKGTGAGGGNTIYF. In DNA form, the CDR3 reads TGTGCCAGCAGCTTAAAGGGGACAGGGGCTGGAGGTGGAAACACCATATATTTT. The full variable domain, in which reference TRBV7-2 and TRBJ1-3 provide the parts outside the CDR3, is GAGVSQSPSNKVTEKGKDVELRCDPISGHTALYWYRQSLGQGLEFLIYFQGNSAPDKSGLPSDRFSAERTGGSVSTLTIQRTQQEDSAVYLCASSLKGTGAGGGNTIYFGEGSWLTVV.

This clonotype came up a few times. The rearrangement joins TRBV11-2 to TRBJ1-3; 9 nucleotides agree with TRBD1. The CDR3 has 14 amino acids. The V gene end was trimmed by 5 bases and the J gene end by 7 bases; junction bases not matched to a gene: 6. Per the germline V gene, CDR1 is SGHAT and CDR2 is FQNNGV. CDR3 in amino acids: CASSRDRVENTIYF. The CDR3 DNA is TGTGCCAGCAGCCGGGACAGGGTGGAGAACACCATATATTTT.

This clonotype was seen many times. The chain employs TRBV12-3 or TRBV12-4 and TRBJ2-3; tentatively, D is TRBD1 (6 bases). With 7 bases removed from V and 1 base from J, the gap between germline ends came to 12 bases. The CDR3 covers 14 residues. The CDR3 is CASTIQGRTDTQYF. In DNA form, the CDR3 reads TGTGCCAGCACTATACAGGGTCGCACAGATACGCAGTATTTT.